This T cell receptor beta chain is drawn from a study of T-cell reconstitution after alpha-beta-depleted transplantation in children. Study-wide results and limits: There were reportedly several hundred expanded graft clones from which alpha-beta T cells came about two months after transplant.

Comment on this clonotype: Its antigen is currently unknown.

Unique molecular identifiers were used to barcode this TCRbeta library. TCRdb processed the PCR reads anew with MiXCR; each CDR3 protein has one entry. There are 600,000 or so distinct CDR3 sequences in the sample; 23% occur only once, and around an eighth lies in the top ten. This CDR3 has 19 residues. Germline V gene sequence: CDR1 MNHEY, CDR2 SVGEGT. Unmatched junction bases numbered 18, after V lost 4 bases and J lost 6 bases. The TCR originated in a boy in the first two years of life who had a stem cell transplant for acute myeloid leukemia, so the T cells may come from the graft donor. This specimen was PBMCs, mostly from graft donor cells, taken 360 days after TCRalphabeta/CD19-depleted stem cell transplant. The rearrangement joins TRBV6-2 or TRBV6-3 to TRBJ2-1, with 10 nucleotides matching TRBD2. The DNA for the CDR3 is TGTGCCAGCAGTTCCAGTCTAGCGGGGGCCCCTACAATTCGCAATGAGCAGTTCTTC. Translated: CASSSSLAGAPTIRNEQFF.